These 18 T cell receptor beta chains share one sample of origin, sequenced in a study of regulatory T cells in long-lasting Graves disease. Libraries of TCR beta came from iRepertoire HTBI primers plus Arm-PCR of CDR3 regions. TCRdb processed the multiplex PCR reads anew with MiXCR; each CDR3 protein has one entry. The sample includes about 620,000 distinct CDR3 sequences, 16% seen only once; the top ten take around 19%. Specified time point: newly diagnosed GD, antithyroid drugs for less than 3 months. PBMCs were the source of the RNA used for TCR sequencing. These same data were also listed under a study on T cells in Graves' hyperthyroidism and ophthalmopathy.

The sequences come from peripheral blood mononuclear cells (PBMCs), collected at new diagnosis, from a patient treated with antithyroid drugs. The receptors were gathered from a woman in her 30s with Graves disease.

The V and J genes are TRBV9 and TRBJ2-7; D not resolved. CDR1 SGDLS and CDR2 YYNGEE come from the germline V gene. Trimming shortened V by 3 bases and J by 4 bases, and 14 bases separated the two germline ends. The CDR3 has 14 residues. The CDR3 bases are TGTGCCAGCAGCGAAGGACCCATGACATACGAGCAGTACTTC. This codes for CASSEGPMTYEQYF.

For this clonotype: One junction end does not reproduce the germline sequence, and a read error may be involved. This chain joins TRBV7-2 and TRBJ2-1; TRBD2 matches at 11 bases. The CDR3 runs to 15 residues. Germline loops: CDR1 SGHTA, CDR2 FQGNSA. This CDR3 is CASSLLAGGQETQHF. The CDR3 coding sequence is TGTGCCAGCAGCTTACTAGCGGGAGGCCAAGAGACCCAGCACTTC.

This clonotype was seen a handful of times. The gene calls are TRBV10-1 and TRBJ2-1; 7 bases align to TRBD2. Germline lookup yields CDR1 WNHNN and CDR2 SYGVQD (reference sequence). This CDR3 contains 15 residues. The V segment lost 7 bases and the J segment 9 bases; nucleotides outside the gene matches: 15. CDR3 in amino acids: CASTLSGKLSCEQFF. Written as DNA, the CDR3 is TGCGCCAGCACCTTAAGCGGGAAACTTTCCTGTGAGCAGTTCTTC.

This clonotype was observed a few times. Just one base apart from a much larger clone, this may be a read error. The missing conserved phenylalanine or tryptophan at the end of this CDR3 makes a read error likely. V and J are TRBV29-1 and TRBJ1-5, with 11 bases lining up with TRBD1. This CDR3 has 15 amino acids. The V and J ends lost 4 bases and 6 bases, in that order; junction bases with no gene match: 8. In germline, CDR1 is SQVTM, CDR2 ANQGSEA. The CDR3 DNA is TGCAGCGTTGTTTCTGGGACAGGGGGTGGTCAGCCCCAGCATCTT. It is translated as CSVVSGTGGGQPQHL.

V is TRBV6-2 or TRBV6-3 and J is TRBJ2-1; D possibly corresponds to TRBD1 (6 bases). The CDR3 covers 14 residues. V lost 5 bases and J 10 bases, leaving 18 bases between the germline ends. Germline V gene sequence: CDR1 MNHEY, CDR2 SVGEGT. In DNA, the CDR3 is TGTGCCAGCAGTGACGGGGACGACCAGGGGGAGCAGTTCTTC. Its protein product is CASSDGDDQGEQFF.

In this sample, this clonotype turned up many times. This chain links TRBV2 with TRBJ2-1; 8 nucleotides align to TRBD1. V lost 6 bases to trimming and J lost 12 bases; unmatched junction nucleotides: 7. The CDR3 contains 12 residues. Germline V gene lookup returns CDR1 SNHLY and CDR2 FYNNEI. The CDR3 coding sequence is TGTGCCAGCAGGGACAGGGTTCCTAGGCAGTTCTTC. It translates to CASRDRVPRQFF.

To note about this clonotype: A read error may be the cause here, since a much bigger clone is one base away. The genes are TRBV30 and TRBJ1-5, with D unclear. The CDR3 length is 13 residues. The V end was cut by 4 bases, the J end by 2 bases, with 9 bases between. Germline V lookup: CDR1 GTSNPN, CDR2 SVGIG (reference sequence). CDR3: CAWTGDGNQPQHF. CDR3 coding DNA: TGTGCCTGGACCGGGGATGGCAATCAGCCCCAGCATTTT.

This clonotype has ten or more counts. The V gene is TRBV14, the J gene TRBJ2-3, with D unresolved. The CDR3 totals 16 residues. From germline, CDR1 is SGHDN and CDR2 FVKESK. The V and J ends lost 4 bases and 6 bases respectively, with 20 bases between them. The CDR3 region is CASSPYVGTASDTQYF. CDR3 coding DNA: TGTGCCAGCAGCCCCTACGTGGGCACGGCGTCGGATACGCAGTATTTT.

The chain has TRBV2 and TRBJ1-6, with no clear D. The CDR3 sequence is 12 residues long. Germline lookup yields CDR1 SNHLY and CDR2 FYNNEI. Deletions cut 4 bases from V and 18 bases from J, with 16 bases between. The DNA for the CDR3 is TGTGCCAGCAGTGCAGCGTCCGTATGGGGCCACTTT. Translating it yields CASSAASVWGHF.

The J gene is TRBJ2-7, the V gene TRBV18; TRBD2 might be the D (6 bases). Germline V CDR1 and CDR2: KGHSH, LQKENI. The CDR3 extends over 15 amino acids. V lost 3 bases to trimming and J lost 5 bases, with 17 bases between them. The CDR3 protein is CASSPLRGREDEQYF. The DNA for the CDR3 is TGTGCCAGCTCACCGCTCCGTGGCAGGGAGGACGAGCAGTACTTC.

The sample holds many counts of this clonotype. The chain has TRBV2 and TRBJ1-1; 12 nucleotides agree with TRBD1. V lost 8 bases, J lost 1 base, and 5 bases stayed unmatched. The CDR3 is 15 residues long. Germline CDR1 SNHLY, CDR2 FYNNEI. The CDR3 sequence is CASLGQGATNTEAFF. The CDR3 nucleotides read TGTGCCAGCCTGGGACAGGGGGCCACGAACACTGAAGCTTTCTTT.

This clonotype was seen repeatedly, ten times or more. The chain is built from TRBV11-2 and TRBJ1-2; no definite D call. The CDR3 sequence is 17 residues long. Germline values: CDR1 SGHAT, CDR2 FQNNGV. With 7 bases removed from V and 5 bases from J, the gap between germline ends came to 26 bases. CDR3 bases: TGTGCCAGCACCCATTTTCAAGGGTTAGGTTTTTGGTATGGCTACACCTTC. Translating it yields CASTHFQGLGFWYGYTF. Full variable domain (rest looked up from reference TRBV11-2 and TRBJ1-2): EAGVAQSPRYKIIEKRQSVAFWCNPISGHATLYWYQQILGQGPKLLIQFQNNGVVDDSQLPKDRFSAERLKGVDSTLKIQPAKLEDSAVYLCASTHFQGLGFWYGYTFGSGTRLTVV.

This clonotype was picked up many times. This chain joins TRBV6-2 or TRBV6-3 and TRBJ2-5; D is unclear. Germline V gene data show CDR1 as MNHEY and CDR2 as SVGEGT. This CDR3 is built from 12 residues. V was pared by 7 bases and J by 2 bases, with 8 bases between. The CDR3 is CASTWRQETQYF. For the CDR3, the DNA is TGTGCCAGCACCTGGCGGCAAGAGACCCAGTACTTC.

In its sample, this clonotype was seen many times. The genes are TRBV29-1 and TRBJ2-1; 7 bases agree with TRBD2. This CDR3 is built from 14 residues. The junction had 12 bases not matched to a gene; V was cut back by 5 bases and J by 8 bases. Germline V gene lookup returns CDR1 SQVTM and CDR2 ANQGSEA. The CDR3 DNA follows: TGCAGCGTTCGCGGGGGACGGGCCTCACATGAGCAGTTCTTC. Protein product: CSVRGGRASHEQFF.

This clonotype has just a few counts. One end of the junction does not line up with germline, which may come from a read error. V is TRBV7-9 and J is TRBJ2-7; 7 bases agree with TRBD1. CDR1 SEHNR and CDR2 FQNEAQ come from the germline V gene (reference sequence). The CDR3 is made up of 18 amino acids. The CDR3 sequence: CAGSLVPLQGQRNYEQYF. DNA of the CDR3: TGTGCCGGCAGCTTAGTACCCCTACAGGGGCAGAGGAACTACGAGCAGTACTTC.

This clonotype occurred once. Being one base from a much bigger clone, this may be a read error. V is TRBV24-1 and J is TRBJ2-7, with D hard to call. Germline lookup yields CDR1 KGHDR and CDR2 SFDVKD. This CDR3 contains 14 residues. In DNA form, the CDR3 reads TGTGTTACCAGTACAACCTACCGAACCTACGAGCAGTACTTC. Protein: CVTSTTYRTYEQYF.

In its sample, this clonotype was seen a few times. V and J are TRBV28 and TRBJ2-1; 8 bases fit TRBD1. The junction had 9 bases not matched to a gene; V was cut back by 6 bases and J by 8 bases. The CDR3 is 14 amino acids. The germline V gene encodes CDR1 MDHEN and CDR2 SYDVKM. The CDR3 bases are TGTGCCAGCAGGTTGGGACAGGCTTCTGATGAGCAGTTCTTC. Its translation: CASRLGQASDEQFF.

The genes are TRBV4-1 and TRBJ2-6, with D perhaps given as TRBD1 or TRBD2 (6 bases each). CDR1 MGHRA and CDR2 YSYEKL come from the germline V gene. The CDR3 spans 17 residues. Trimming stripped 1 base from V and 4 bases from J, with 14 bases between. The CDR3 loop reads CASSQAPGALGANVLTF. CDR3 coding DNA: TGCGCCAGCAGCCAAGCTCCGGGGGCTCTCGGGGCCAACGTCCTGACTTTC.